A selection of T cell receptor beta chains follows, all from one sample in a study of siplizumab effects on memory and regulatory T cells. Assay: immunoSEQ multiplex PCR; the TCRdb copy retains only in-frame clones and omits some. The sample records more than 85,000 clones, more than 80% being singletons. The sequenced sample consisted of CD4+ T cells sorted from blood. The receptors come from a human donor in good health. Both conserved end residues are part of each CDR3. Each record gives: V gene, clone size, J gene, D gene, CDR3 length, CDR3 protein, CDR3 DNA. D genes are given only for firm matches. The size entry is marked missing in some rows and otherwise reads once, few, many or a size class.

V: TRBV11-2
size: .
J: TRBJ1-2
D: TRBD1
length: 13
CDR3: CASSLDQGAGYTF
DNA: TGTGCCAGCAGCTTAGATCAGGGGGCGGGCTACACCTTC

V: TRBV13
size: .
J: TRBJ1-5
D: .
length: 15
CDR3: CASSLGVGGNQPQHF
DNA: TGTGCCAGCAGCTTAGGGGTTGGGGGCAATCAGCCCCAGCATTTT

V: TRBV10-3
size: .
J: TRBJ1-2
D: .
length: 13
CDR3: CAISGGFGYGYTF
DNA: TGTGCCATCAGTGGGGGGTTCGGCTATGGCTACACCTTC

V: TRBV7-2
size: .
J: TRBJ1-2
D: .
length: 12
CDR3: CASSLGDVGYTF
DNA: TGTGCCAGCAGCTTGGGAGACGTTGGCTACACCTTC

V: TRBV19
size: .
J: TRBJ2-7
D: .
length: 13
CDR3: CASSRNRDYEQYF
DNA: TGTGCCAGTAGCCGTAACAGGGACTACGAGCAGTACTTC

V: TRBV4-1
size: .
J: TRBJ2-5
D: .
length: 15
CDR3: CASSRYDRLQETQYF
DNA: TGCGCCAGCAGCCGATATGACAGGCTCCAAGAGACCCAGTACTTC

V: TRBV12-5
size: .
J: TRBJ1-1
D: .
length: 16
CDR3: CASGPLYGGAGTEAFF
DNA: TGTGCTAGTGGTCCACTCTACGGGGGGGCCGGCACTGAAGCTTTCTTT

V: TRBV6-6
size: once
J: TRBJ2-7
D: .
length: 13
CDR3: CASSYSSAGEQYF
DNA: TGTGCCAGCAGTTACTCTAGCGCGGGGGAGCAGTACTTC

V: TRBV30
size: once
J: TRBJ1-5
D: .
length: 15
CDR3: CAWSFRGPLNQPQHF
DNA: TGTGCCTGGAGTTTCAGGGGTCCCCTAAATCAGCCCCAGCATTTT

V: TRBV7-2
size: .
J: TRBJ2-1
D: .
length: 14
CDR3: CASSLHGQGNEQFF
DNA: TGTGCCAGCAGCTTACACGGGCAGGGCAATGAGCAGTTCTTC

V: TRBV6-1
size: .
J: TRBJ2-3
D: .
length: 14
CDR3: CASSGGSGTDTQYF
DNA: TGTGCCAGCAGTGGAGGGTCAGGCACAGATACGCAGTATTTT

V: TRBV29-1
size: once
J: TRBJ1-5
D: TRBD1
length: 13
CDR3: CSVGGTGGQPQHF
DNA: TGCAGCGTTGGTGGGACAGGGGGTCAGCCCCAGCATTTT

V: TRBV15
size: .
J: TRBJ1-4
D: .
length: 13
CDR3: CATSRDFAEKLFF
DNA: TGTGCCACCAGCAGAGATTTCGCCGAAAAACTGTTTTTT

V: TRBV18
size: .
J: TRBJ2-1
D: TRBD1
length: 14
CDR3: CASSLGQGLGEQFF
DNA: TGTGCCAGCTCACTCGGACAGGGCCTAGGGGAGCAGTTCTTC

V: TRBV5-4
size: .
J: TRBJ1-1
D: .
length: 15
CDR3: CASSRAGAANTEAFF
DNA: TGTGCCAGCAGTCGAGCGGGGGCGGCTAACACTGAAGCTTTCTTT

V: TRBV10-3
size: few
J: TRBJ1-5
D: .
length: 13
CDR3: CAISGVGYQPQHF
DNA: TGTGCCATCAGTGGTGTGGGTTATCAGCCCCAGCATTTT

V: TRBV5-4
size: .
J: TRBJ2-7
D: .
length: 13
CDR3: CASSLYGSYEQYF
DNA: TGTGCCAGCAGCTTGTACGGGAGTTACGAGCAGTACTTC

V: TRBV5-1
size: .
J: TRBJ1-2
D: .
length: 13
CDR3: CASSPQDSYGYTF
DNA: TGCGCCAGCAGCCCGCAAGACAGCTATGGCTACACCTTC

V: TRBV11-2
size: .
J: TRBJ2-1
D: TRBD2
length: 14
CDR3: CASSLAGGNNEQFF
DNA: TGTGCCAGCAGCTTAGCGGGAGGAAACAATGAGCAGTTCTTC

V: TRBV6-5
size: .
J: TRBJ1-2
D: .
length: 12
CDR3: CASSPQNYGYTF
DNA: TGTGCCAGCAGTCCACAGAACTATGGCTACACCTTC

V: TRBV7-2
size: .
J: TRBJ2-7
D: TRBD1
length: 16
CDR3: CASSLEGGQGSYEQYF
DNA: TGTGCCAGCAGCTTAGAGGGGGGACAGGGGTCCTACGAGCAGTACTTC

V: TRBV4-2
size: few
J: TRBJ1-1
D: .
length: 15
CDR3: CASSPLGPMNTEAFF
DNA: TGTGCCAGCAGCCCATTGGGGCCCATGAACACTGAAGCTTTCTTT

V: TRBV5-1
size: .
J: TRBJ2-5
D: .
length: 12
CDR3: CASSLASETQYF
DNA: TGCGCCAGCAGCTTGGCCTCAGAGACCCAGTACTTC

V: TRBV7-2
size: .
J: TRBJ2-7
D: .
length: 19
CDR3: CASSLARRTGGPLRYEQYF
DNA: TGTGCCAGCAGCTTAGCCCGAAGGACGGGCGGACCCCTAAGGTACGAGCAGTACTTC

V: TRBV9
size: .
J: TRBJ2-1
D: .
length: 15
CDR3: CASSQRPHLWNEQFF
DNA: TGTGCCAGCAGCCAAAGACCCCACCTCTGGAATGAGCAGTTCTTC

V: TRBV28
size: .
J: TRBJ2-7
D: TRBD2
length: 15
CDR3: CASSLPWTSGDEQYF
DNA: TGTGCCAGCAGTTTACCTTGGACTAGCGGAGACGAGCAGTACTTC

V: TRBV4-1
size: .
J: TRBJ2-5
D: .
length: 14
CDR3: CASSQFGGKETQYF
DNA: TGCGCCAGCAGCCAATTTGGGGGGAAAGAGACCCAGTACTTC